The clone carrying this TCR beta chain was detected ten times or more. These data belong to a study of Graves' ophthalmopathy and Graves' hyperthyroidism. The authors amplified TCR beta CDR3 regions from RNA transcripts. HTBI-primed first-round RT-PCR preceded second-round multiplex PCR. MiXCR, applied by TCRdb to the multiplex PCR reads, yields one record per CDR3 protein. The sample gives 300,000 or so distinct CDR3 sequences, roughly a sixth of which show up once; 9% to 15% is in the top ten. Trimming took 2 bases from V and 4 from J, leaving 3 bases between them. The CDR3 sequence is 12 residues long. Germline-derived CDR1 and CDR2 are SNHLY and FYNNEI.

The TCR originated in an adult man with Graves' ophthalmopathy. Sequencing input: peripheral blood. V and J are TRBV2 and TRBJ1-3; no reliable D call. This CDR3 reads CASSEQGNTIYF. In nucleotides, the CDR3 is TGTGCCAGCAGTGAACAGGGAAACACCATATATTTT.